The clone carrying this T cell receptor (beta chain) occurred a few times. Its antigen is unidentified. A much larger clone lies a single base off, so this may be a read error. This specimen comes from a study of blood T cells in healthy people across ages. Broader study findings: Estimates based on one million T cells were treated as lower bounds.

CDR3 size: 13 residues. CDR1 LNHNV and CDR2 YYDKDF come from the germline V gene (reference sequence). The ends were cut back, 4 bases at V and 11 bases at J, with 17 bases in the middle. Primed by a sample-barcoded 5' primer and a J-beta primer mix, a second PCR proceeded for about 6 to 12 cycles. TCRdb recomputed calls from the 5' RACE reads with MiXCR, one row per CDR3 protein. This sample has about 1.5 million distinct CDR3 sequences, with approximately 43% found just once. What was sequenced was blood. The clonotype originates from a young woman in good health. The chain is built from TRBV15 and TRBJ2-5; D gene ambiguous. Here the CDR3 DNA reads TGTGCCACCAGCATCGGCCGGGTTGGGAAGCAGTACTTC. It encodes CATSIGRVGKQYF. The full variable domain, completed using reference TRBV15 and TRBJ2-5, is DAMVIQNPRYQVTQFGKPVTLSCSQTLNHNVMYWYQQKSSQAPKLLFHYYDKDFNNEADTPDNFQSRRPNTSFCFLDIRSPGLGDTAMYLCATSIGRVGKQYFGPGTRLLVL.